These 9 T cell receptor beta chains were all obtained from the same sample, sequenced in a study of cytomegalovirus exposure and HLA in healthy donors. The PCR used 60 Vbeta and 13 Jbeta primers. Sequencing was performed with immunoSEQ multiplex PCR; in TCRdb, only in-frame clones are kept and a portion is missing. The repertoire holds approximately 110,000 clones, with 55% to 80% as singletons. The sequencing sample was made of PBMCs. These TCRs come from a woman between 25 and 40 years old in good health and CMV-seronegative.

The chain couples TRBV7-9 to TRBJ2-5; a possible D gene is TRBD1 (6 bases). CDR3 length: 14 residues. V was trimmed by 3 bases and J by 2 bases, leaving 10 bases between them. Per the germline V gene, CDR1 is SEHNR and CDR2 is FQNEAQ (reference sequence). The CDR3 loop reads CASSFRTEQETQYF. In DNA, the CDR3 is TGTGCCAGCAGCTTCCGGACAGAACAAGAGACCCAGTACTTC.

This chain links TRBV2 with TRBJ2-7; 7 positions match TRBD2. The CDR3 runs 11 residues. Germline CDR1 and CDR2: SNHLY and FYNNEI. The CDR3: CAGGFSYEQYF. In DNA form, the CDR3 reads TGTGCGGGGGGGTTTTCCTACGAGCAGTACTTC. Together with reference TRBV2 and TRBJ2-7, the CDR3 gives the full variable domain: EPEVTQTPSHQVTQMGQEVILRCVPISNHLYFYWYRQILGQKVEFLVSFYNNEISEKSEIFDDQFSVERPDGSNFTLKIRSTKLEDSAMYFCAGGFSYEQYFGPGTRLTVT.

The chain links TRBV7-2 to TRBJ2-2; D remains ambiguous. Deletions cut 6 bases from V and 3 bases from J, with 5 bases between. This CDR3 is built from 12 residues. CDR1 and CDR2 (germline): SGHTA, FQGNSA. CDR3 protein: CASSQYTGELFF. In DNA form, the CDR3 reads TGTGCCAGCAGTCAGTACACCGGGGAGCTGTTTTTT.

DNA of the CDR3: TGTGCCAGCAGTTACGCGGCAGTCTGTGGCTACACCTTC. It specifies CASSYAAVCGYTF. This chain connects TRBV6-5 to TRBJ1-2; D ambiguous. The V gene's germline CDR1 is MNHEY and CDR2 SVGAGI. V lost 2 bases to trimming and J lost 7 bases, with 11 bases between them. The length of the CDR3 is 13 residues.

This clone showed up just once. The rearrangement links TRBV5-1 to TRBJ2-3; 11 bases match TRBD1. Unmatched junction bases numbered 1, after V lost 4 bases and J lost 0 bases. CDR3 length equals 15 residues. In germline, CDR1 is SGHRS, CDR2 YFSETQ. The CDR3 loop reads CASSRDRGSTDTQYF. Written as DNA, the CDR3 is TGCGCCAGCAGCCGGGACAGGGGGAGCACAGATACGCAGTATTTT. The full variable domain, completed using reference TRBV5-1 and TRBJ2-3, is KAGVTQTPRYLIKTRGQQVTLSCSPISGHRSVSWYQQTPGQGLQFLFEYFSETQRNKGNFPGRFSGRQFSNSRSEMNVSTLELGDSALYLCASSRDRGSTDTQYFGPGTRLTVL.

The rearrangement joins TRBV13 to TRBJ2-7; D is undetermined. The CDR3 loop spans 14 amino acids. Trimming took 5 bases from V and 2 from J, leaving 13 bases between them. The germline V gene has CDR1 PRHDT and CDR2 FYEKMQ (reference sequence). This chain's CDR3 is CASSENTVPYEQYF. For the CDR3, the DNA is TGTGCCAGCAGCGAAAATACGGTTCCCTACGAGCAGTACTTC. The whole variable domain, remainder taken from reference TRBV13 and TRBJ2-7, is AAGVIQSPRHLIKEKRETATLKCYPIPRHDTVYWYQQGPGQDPQFLISFYEKMQSDKGSIPDRFSAQQFSDYHSELNMSSLELGDSALYFCASSENTVPYEQYFGPGTRLTVT.

J is TRBJ2-3 and V is TRBV2; 10 bases match TRBD1. There are 15 residues in the CDR3. Germline lookup yields CDR1 SNHLY and CDR2 FYNNEI. The V segment lost 3 bases and the J segment 2 bases; nucleotides outside the gene matches: 2. CDR3 loop: CASSEGQGNTDTQYF. DNA for the CDR3: TGTGCCAGCAGTGAGGGACAGGGGAACACAGATACGCAGTATTTT.

The chain carries TRBV7-6 and TRBJ1-2, with 7 bases that match TRBD1. Per the germline V gene, CDR1 is SGHVS and CDR2 is FNYEAQ. Trimming removed 0 bases from V and 2 bases from J; junction bases left unmatched: 0. The CDR3 covers 14 residues. In DNA form, the CDR3 reads TGTGCCAGCAGCTTAGCGACAGGGAACTATGGCTACACCTTC. This codes for CASSLATGNYGYTF.

The chain combines TRBV11-2 with TRBJ2-7; 7 nucleotides align to TRBD2. Germline-derived CDR1 and CDR2 are SGHAT and FQNNGV. The CDR3 runs 15 residues. V dropped 1 base and J dropped 2; count of bases not matched to a gene: 5. The CDR3 loop is CASSLGLAAAYEQYF. Written as DNA, the CDR3 is TGTGCCAGCAGCTTAGGGCTAGCGGCCGCCTACGAGCAGTACTTC.